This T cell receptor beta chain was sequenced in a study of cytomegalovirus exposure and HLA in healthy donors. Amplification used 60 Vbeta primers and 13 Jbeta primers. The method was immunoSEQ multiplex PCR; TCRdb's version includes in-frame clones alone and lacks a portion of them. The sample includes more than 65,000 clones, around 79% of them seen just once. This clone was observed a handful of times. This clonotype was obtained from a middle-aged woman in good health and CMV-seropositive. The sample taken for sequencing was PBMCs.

CDR3 region: CASSWGQAEAFF. The CDR3 DNA follows: TGTGCCAGCAGCTGGGGCCAGGCTGAAGCTTTCTTT. This chain uses TRBV11-2 with TRBJ1-1, with D possibly TRBD1 on 5 matching bases. The CDR3 sequence is 12 residues long. Germline assignment: CDR1 SGHAT and CDR2 FQNNGV. Trimming pared 4 bases from V and 6 bases from J, leaving 9 bases between.